The rows below give T cell receptor beta chains drawn from one sample of a study of blood T cell repertoires in COVID-19. The data were produced by immunoSEQ multiplex PCR, yet TCRdb's version contains in-frame clones alone and is incomplete. The profile shows 70,000 or so clones, approximately 79% of them singletons. Material: peripheral blood. These receptors were taken from a man aged 55 to 70 with acute or convalescent COVID-19. CDR3s include the opening cysteine and the closing phenylalanine or tryptophan. The D gene is left open where the match is weak. Rows may omit the clone size; those that give it use once, few, many or a size class.

TRBV11-1	NA	NA	TRBJ2-7	16	TGTGCCAGCAGCCAAGACTGGACAGCTTCCACCTACGAGCAGTACTTC	CASSQDWTASTYEQYF
TRBV5-5	NA	NA	TRBJ1-1	16	TGTGCCAGCAGCTTGGTTCGCGCAGGGATGAACACTGAAGCTTTCTTT	CASSLVRAGMNTEAFF
TRBV4-1	NA	NA	TRBJ1-5	16	TGCGCCAGCAGCCAAGATTCTGGAGGAGGGTATCAGCCCCAGCATTTT	CASSQDSGGGYQPQHF
TRBV12-3/TRBV12-4	NA	NA	TRBJ2-5	12	TGTGCCAGCACTCTGGGGAGGGAGACCCAGTACTTC	CASTLGRETQYF
TRBV3-1/TRBV3-2	TRBD1	NA	TRBJ2-6	19	TGTGCCAGCAGCCAAGGCCTTGGGACAGCGAACTCTGGGGCCAACGTCCTGACTTTC	CASSQGLGTANSGANVLTF
TRBV7-2	NA	NA	TRBJ1-1	15	TGTGCCAGCAGCTTAGGTGCCAGGCAGAACACTGAAGCTTTCTTT	CASSLGARQNTEAFF
TRBV4-1	NA	NA	TRBJ1-4	16	TGCGCCAGCAGCCAAGTTAACTCTGCAACTAATGAAAAACTGTTTTTT	CASSQVNSATNEKLFF
TRBV28	NA	once	TRBJ1-6	17	TGTGCCAGCAGTTTTAGTAGTATCGGGCAGGGGAATTCACCCCTCCACTTT	CASSFSSIGQGNSPLHF
TRBV7-3	TRBD2	NA	TRBJ2-3	17	TGTGCCAGCAGCTTAACCGGGCGGGGGGCTGGCACAGATACGCAGTATTTT	CASSLTGRGAGTDTQYF
TRBV5-1	TRBD2	once	TRBJ2-5	16	TGCGCCAGCAGCCCGGGACTAGCGGGGGCGCAAGAGACCCAGTACTTC	CASSPGLAGAQETQYF
TRBV7-9	TRBD1	few	TRBJ2-2	15	TGTGCCAGCAGCTCTTGGGGACAGGGGACCGGGGAGCTGTTTTTT	CASSSWGQGTGELFF
TRBV10-1	NA	NA	TRBJ2-2	11	TGCGCCAGCCCCCCAACCGGGGAGCTGTTTTTT	CASPPTGELFF
TRBV27	TRBD1	NA	TRBJ1-2	14	TGTGCCAGCAGTTTTGGACAGGGGGTCGATGGCTACACCTTC	CASSFGQGVDGYTF
TRBV6-2/TRBV6-3	NA	NA	TRBJ2-7	16	TGTGCCAGCAGTTACTCGGCCCGGGGGACCTCCTACGAGCAGTACTTC	CASSYSARGTSYEQYF
TRBV5-1	NA	NA	TRBJ2-2	12	TGCGCCAGCAGCCCAAGCGGCTGGGAGCTGTTTTTT	CASSPSGWELFF
TRBV7-6	TRBD1	few	TRBJ1-1	15	TGTGCCAGCAGCTCCGGGACAGGCTTGAACACTGAAGCTTTCTTT	CASSSGTGLNTEAFF
TRBV18	TRBD1	NA	TRBJ2-3	15	TGTGCCAGCTCACCGGACAGGGAAGCGGCAGATACGCAGTATTTT	CASSPDREAADTQYF
TRBV29-1	TRBD1	NA	TRBJ2-2	14	TGCAGCGCATCAGGACAGGGGTGGACCGGGGAGCTGTTTTTT	CSASGQGWTGELFF
TRBV5-4	NA	NA	TRBJ2-3	11	TGTGCCAGCAGCCTCACAGATACGCAGTATTTT	CASSLTDTQYF
TRBV2	NA	NA	TRBJ2-7	12	TGTGCCAGCGAGGTAACAGGGAGTGAGCAGTACTTC	CASEVTGSEQYF
TRBV4-1	TRBD1	NA	TRBJ2-7	16	TGCGCCAGCAGCCAAGGTGAGGGGGCTGACTCGTACGAGCAGTACTTC	CASSQGEGADSYEQYF
TRBV7-6	TRBD1	once	TRBJ1-5	19	TGTGCCAGCAGCTCTTCCCCCGGGACAGGACTTTATAGCAATCAGCCCCAGCATTTT	CASSSSPGTGLYSNQPQHF
TRBV6-4	NA	NA	TRBJ1-2	12	TGTGCCAGCAGCCAGGGTAATTATGGCTACACCTTC	CASSQGNYGYTF
TRBV2	NA	NA	TRBJ1-5	13	TGTGCCAGCAGTGATCCAGACTCAGAGCCCCAGCATTTT	CASSDPDSEPQHF
TRBV7-2	TRBD2	NA	TRBJ2-4	18	TGTGCCAGCAGCTTATCCGGGGGGGAGATTGTAGCCAAAAACATTCAGTACTTC	CASSLSGGEIVAKNIQYF
TRBV25-1	NA	few	TRBJ1-2	12	TGTGCCAGCAGTGAATCATCCTATGGCTACACCTTC	CASSESSYGYTF
TRBV12-3/TRBV12-4	NA	once	TRBJ1-1	13	TGTGCCAGCAGTTTATCTTCTAACACTGAAGCTTTCTTT	CASSLSSNTEAFF
TRBV18	NA	NA	TRBJ1-2	14	TGTGCCAGCTCAGAGCTCAGGGGCGCGGAAGGCTACACCTTC	CASSELRGAEGYTF
TRBV3-1/TRBV3-2	NA	NA	TRBJ1-1	14	TGTGCCAGCAGCCAAGCGGGGGGGAACACTGAAGCTTTCTTT	CASSQAGGNTEAFF
TRBV19	NA	NA	TRBJ1-1	13	TGTGCCAGTAGTACCAACTGGAACACTGAAGCTTTCTTT	CASSTNWNTEAFF
TRBV27	NA	once	TRBJ2-2	15	TGTGCCAGCACCCAGACAGGGAGGATCTCCGGGGAGCTGTTTTTT	CASTQTGRISGELFF
TRBV6-5	NA	NA	TRBJ2-2	15	TGTGCCAGCAGTTACGGGACAACGAACACCGGGGAGCTGTTTTTT	CASSYGTTNTGELFF
TRBV19	NA	NA	TRBJ2-7	14	TGTGCCAGTAGTATAGACAGGGGTCCCTACGAGCAGTACTTC	CASSIDRGPYEQYF
TRBV5-1	NA	NA	TRBJ1-1	14	TGCGCCAGCAGCTTATCAGGGGCGGTAACTGAAGCTTTCTTT	CASSLSGAVTEAFF
TRBV11-2	NA	NA	TRBJ1-2	17	TGTGCCAGCAGCTTACTACCTGTCGGTGGGACTGTCGTTGGCTACACCTTC	CASSLLPVGGTVVGYTF
TRBV7-9	TRBD1	once	TRBJ1-6	15	TGTGCCAGCAGCGATGCGGGACAGGGTGATTCACCCCTCCACTTT	CASSDAGQGDSPLHF
TRBV27	TRBD1	NA	TRBJ2-5	15	TGTGCCAGCAGTTTATGGGCAGGGGGCCAAGAGACCCAGTACTTC	CASSLWAGGQETQYF
TRBV27	TRBD1	NA	TRBJ1-2	14	TGTGCCAGCAGTCGTGGGACAGGGAACTATGGCTACACCTTC	CASSRGTGNYGYTF
TRBV7-2	TRBD1	NA	TRBJ1-5	18	TGTGCCAGCAGCTCAGGACAGGGGGCTTGGGGAGGCAATCAGCCCCAGCATTTT	CASSSGQGAWGGNQPQHF
TRBV19	NA	NA	TRBJ1-5	16	TGTGCCAGTAGTTCCCTCCGAGGATTTGGCAATCAGCCCCAGCATTTT	CASSSLRGFGNQPQHF
TRBV6-2/TRBV6-3	TRBD1	NA	TRBJ2-7	16	TGTGCCAGCAGTTACACAACAGGGGTTTTGGCGTACGAGCAGTACTTC	CASSYTTGVLAYEQYF